These T cell receptor beta chains were read from a single sample in a study of CD4 T cells in relation to SARS-CoV-2 and coronaviruses. No antigen has been assigned to these receptors. The assay was immunoSEQ multiplex PCR, and TCRdb's table has in-frame clones only and misses some. The sample has under 35,000 clones, about 78% seen once. The specimen was CD4+ T cells from PBMCs, cultured in vitro. These receptors came from a human donor in good health. Both conserved end residues are part of each CDR3. The order of the fields is J gene, D gene, clone size, V gene, CDR3 protein, CDR3 DNA. The D gene is left open where the match is weak. Not all rows give a size; the values are once, few, many and, for expanded clones, a class.

TRBJ2-1,TRBD1,.,TRBV11-2,CASSSDRAYNEQFF,TGTGCCAGCAGCTCGGACAGGGCCTACAATGAGCAGTTCTTC
TRBJ2-7,TRBD2,.,TRBV27,CASSFSAGAGWEQYF,TGTGCCAGCAGTTTTTCAGCGGGGGCAGGGTGGGAGCAGTACTTC
TRBJ2-2,.,.,TRBV19,CASGTGTGELFF,TGTGCCAGTGGCACAGGGACCGGGGAGCTGTTTTTT
TRBJ1-3,.,.,TRBV19,CASKYGGAGNTIYF,TGTGCCAGTAAATACGGGGGGGCTGGAAACACCATATATTTT
TRBJ2-7,.,.,TRBV6-2/TRBV6-3,CASSYSRVQGLSYEQYF,TGTGCCAGCAGTTACTCGAGGGTTCAGGGACTCTCCTACGAGCAGTACTTC
TRBJ2-7,.,.,TRBV29-1,CSVAGTRSYEQYF,TGCAGCGTTGCCGGGACCCGCTCCTACGAGCAGTACTTC
TRBJ1-2,.,.,TRBV7-2,CASSLANYGYTF,TGTGCCAGCAGCTTAGCCAACTATGGCTACACCTTC
TRBJ1-1,.,once,TRBV27,CASSLFRNTEAFF,TGTGCCAGCAGTTTATTCAGGAACACTGAAGCTTTCTTT
TRBJ1-2,TRBD1,.,TRBV6-5,CASRTGTGNYGYTF,TGTGCCAGCAGGACCGGGACAGGGAACTATGGCTACACCTTC
TRBJ1-2,.,.,TRBV29-1,CSAVGGSGSYGYTF,TGCAGCGCTGTTGGAGGATCGGGTTCCTATGGCTACACCTTC
TRBJ1-5,.,.,TRBV7-9,CASSLISTGTGPHQPQHF,TGTGCCAGCAGCCTAATCTCCACCGGGACGGGGCCCCATCAGCCCCAGCATTTT
TRBJ2-2,TRBD2,.,TRBV28,CASSSLGLAGVVGELFF,TGTGCCAGCAGTTCCCTGGGACTAGCGGGGGTCGTGGGGGAGCTGTTTTTT
TRBJ2-3,TRBD1,few,TRBV2,CASSGTGGNTDTQYF,TGTGCCAGCTCAGGGACAGGGGGAAACACAGATACGCAGTATTTT
TRBJ1-5,.,few,TRBV2,CASRATGLLNQPQHF,TGTGCCAGCAGGGCGACAGGTTTGCTCAATCAGCCCCAGCATTTT
TRBJ2-6,TRBD1,.,TRBV6-2/TRBV6-3,CASSSPGQGGSGANVLTF,TGTGCCAGCAGTTCTCCGGGACAGGGCGGCTCTGGGGCCAACGTCCTGACTTTC
TRBJ1-6,.,.,TRBV4-3,CASSQVRGPSNNSPLHF,TGCGCCAGCAGCCAAGTTAGAGGGCCCTCTAATAATTCACCCCTCCACTTT
TRBJ1-6,.,.,TRBV7-2,CASSLERYSPLHF,TGTGCCAGCAGCTTAGAACGTTATTCACCCCTCCACTTT
TRBJ1-3,.,.,TRBV19,CASSTSTRGNRNTIYF,TGTGCCAGTAGTACCAGCACCAGGGGAAATCGAAACACCATATATTTT
TRBJ2-7,.,few,TRBV4-3,CASSQETWGEQYF,TGCGCCAGCAGCCAAGAAACTTGGGGGGAGCAGTACTTC
TRBJ2-7,.,.,TRBV19,CASKASRSHYEQYF,TGTGCCAGTAAAGCTAGCAGGTCCCACTACGAGCAGTACTTC
TRBJ1-1,TRBD1,.,TRBV19,CASSNPYRGRSEAFF,TGTGCCAGTAGTAATCCCTACAGGGGGCGGTCTGAAGCTTTCTTT
TRBJ2-7,TRBD1,.,TRBV13,CASSPRQGREQYF,TGTGCCAGCAGCCCCAGACAGGGGAGGGAGCAGTACTTC
TRBJ1-1,.,few,TRBV10-1,CASSESGREAFF,TGCGCCAGCAGTGAGTCGGGCAGGGAAGCTTTCTTT
TRBJ1-2,.,.,TRBV5-6,CASSLQGQYGYTF,TGTGCCAGCAGCTTGCAGGGACAATATGGCTACACCTTC
TRBJ2-1,.,.,TRBV27,CASSTTTRHNEQFF,TGTGCCAGCAGTACCACGACCCGTCACAATGAGCAGTTCTTC
TRBJ1-2,.,.,TRBV6-2/TRBV6-3,CASSYGGSYGYTF,TGTGCCAGCAGTTACGGTGGCAGCTATGGCTACACCTTC
TRBJ1-6,TRBD1,.,TRBV5-1,CASSPWQGANSPLHF,TGCGCCAGCAGCCCCTGGCAGGGGGCTAATTCACCCCTCCACTTT
TRBJ1-2,.,.,TRBV19,CASTMDSFYGYTF,TGTGCCAGTACCATGGACAGCTTCTATGGCTACACCTTC
TRBJ1-3,.,few,TRBV30,CAWNRPKTGNTIYF,TGTGCCTGGAACCGACCCAAAACTGGAAACACCATATATTTT
TRBJ1-2,.,few,TRBV2,CASSDEGPANTF,TGTGCCAGCAGTGACGAGGGGCCCGCGAACACCTTC
TRBJ1-1,.,once,TRBV11-2,CASSLDLGRVGMGNTEAFF,TGTGCCAGCAGCTTAGATCTGGGCAGGGTAGGGATGGGAAACACTGAAGCTTTCTTT
TRBJ1-1,.,.,TRBV9,CASSVGQLNTEAFF,TGTGCCAGCAGCGTCGGACAGTTGAACACTGAAGCTTTCTTT
TRBJ2-3,.,.,TRBV6-6,CASSRRGTGQYF,TGTGCCAGCAGTCGACGGGGGACGGGGCAGTATTTT
TRBJ1-2,TRBD1,few,TRBV12-3/TRBV12-4,CASRGQYYGYTF,TGTGCCAGCAGGGGACAGTACTATGGCTACACCTTC
TRBJ2-7,TRBD2,.,TRBV5-1,CASSLSGTSGNEQYF,TGCGCCAGCAGCTTGTCCGGGACTAGCGGGAACGAGCAGTACTTC
TRBJ2-2,TRBD2,.,TRBV10-3,CAISWTSGGQGTGELFF,TGTGCCATCAGTTGGACTAGCGGGGGCCAGGGGACCGGGGAGCTGTTTTTT
TRBJ2-3,.,.,TRBV5-1,CASSMDSPGTQYF,TGCGCCAGCAGCATGGACTCCCCGGGTACGCAGTATTTT
TRBJ1-6,.,.,TRBV5-1,CASSLPGRNSPLHF,TGCGCCAGCAGCTTGCCAGGGCGTAATTCACCCCTCCACTTT
TRBJ2-5,.,.,TRBV7-8,CASSLSVGRETQYF,TGTGCCAGCAGCTTAAGTGTCGGACGAGAGACCCAGTACTTC
TRBJ2-1,TRBD1,.,TRBV20-1,CSASGRGRYNEQFF,TGCAGTGCTAGTGGCAGGGGGCGATACAATGAGCAGTTCTTC
TRBJ2-1,TRBD2,.,TRBV6-5,CASSYAGTSGRNEQFF,TGTGCCAGCAGTTACGCCGGGACTAGCGGGAGGAATGAGCAGTTCTTC
TRBJ2-7,TRBD1,.,TRBV7-2,CASSLGDSYYEQYF,TGTGCCAGCAGCTTAGGGGACAGTTACTACGAGCAGTACTTC
TRBJ1-6,.,.,TRBV12-3/TRBV12-4,CATRWTDNSPLHF,TGTGCCACCCGATGGACAGATAATTCACCCCTCCACTTT
TRBJ1-2,.,.,TRBV10-2,CASSDGAGYYGYTF,TGCGCCAGCAGTGATGGGGCGGGGTACTATGGCTACACCTTC
TRBJ1-4,TRBD1,once,TRBV19,CASSIGQGGKLFF,TGTGCCAGTAGTATCGGACAGGGAGGAAAACTGTTTTTT
TRBJ2-2,.,.,TRBV5-1,CASSLPNTGELFF,TGCGCCAGCAGCTTGCCGAACACCGGGGAGCTGTTTTTT
TRBJ1-2,.,few,TRBV2,CASRPRGNYGYTF,TGTGCCAGCAGGCCCAGGGGTAACTATGGCTACACCTTC
TRBJ2-1,.,.,TRBV12-5,CAKGKVPVRAADSYNEQFF,TGTGCTAAGGGTAAGGTCCCTGTGCGGGCAGCCGACTCCTACAATGAGCAGTTCTTC
TRBJ1-5,.,few,TRBV19,CASSSDGYQPQHF,TGTGCCAGTAGTTCAGACGGATATCAGCCCCAGCATTTT
TRBJ2-3,TRBD2,.,TRBV2,CASSALTSGTDTQYF,TGTGCCAGCAGTGCCCTGACTAGCGGCACAGATACGCAGTATTTT
TRBJ1-5,.,.,TRBV4-3,CASSQDGKRNQPQHF,TGCGCCAGCAGCCAAGATGGAAAAAGGAATCAGCCCCAGCATTTT
TRBJ2-1,TRBD2,.,TRBV4-1,CASSQEGLAGSEQFF,TGCGCCAGCAGCCAAGAAGGACTAGCGGGGAGTGAGCAGTTCTTC
TRBJ2-7,.,.,TRBV7-9,CASSLQRGSYEQYF,TGTGCCAGCAGCTTACAACGGGGCTCCTACGAGCAGTACTTC
TRBJ1-2,TRBD1,few,TRBV29-1,CSVEDQGGGAHYGYTF,TGCAGCGTTGAAGACCAGGGAGGGGGCGCGCACTATGGCTACACCTTC
TRBJ1-5,.,.,TRBV19,CASSRTGRDQPQHF,TGTGCCAGTAGTAGAACCGGGAGGGATCAGCCCCAGCATTTT